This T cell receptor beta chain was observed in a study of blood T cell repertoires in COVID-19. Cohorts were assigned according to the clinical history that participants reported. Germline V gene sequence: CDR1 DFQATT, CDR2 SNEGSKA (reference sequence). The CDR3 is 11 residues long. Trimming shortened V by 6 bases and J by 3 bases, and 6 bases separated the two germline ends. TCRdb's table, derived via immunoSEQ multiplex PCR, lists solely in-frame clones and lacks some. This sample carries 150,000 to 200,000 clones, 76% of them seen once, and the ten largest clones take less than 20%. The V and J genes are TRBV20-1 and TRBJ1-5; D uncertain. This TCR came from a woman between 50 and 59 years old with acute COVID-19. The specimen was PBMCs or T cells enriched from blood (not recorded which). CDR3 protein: CSAPYNQPQHF. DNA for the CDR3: TGCAGTGCCCCCTACAATCAGCCCCAGCATTTT.